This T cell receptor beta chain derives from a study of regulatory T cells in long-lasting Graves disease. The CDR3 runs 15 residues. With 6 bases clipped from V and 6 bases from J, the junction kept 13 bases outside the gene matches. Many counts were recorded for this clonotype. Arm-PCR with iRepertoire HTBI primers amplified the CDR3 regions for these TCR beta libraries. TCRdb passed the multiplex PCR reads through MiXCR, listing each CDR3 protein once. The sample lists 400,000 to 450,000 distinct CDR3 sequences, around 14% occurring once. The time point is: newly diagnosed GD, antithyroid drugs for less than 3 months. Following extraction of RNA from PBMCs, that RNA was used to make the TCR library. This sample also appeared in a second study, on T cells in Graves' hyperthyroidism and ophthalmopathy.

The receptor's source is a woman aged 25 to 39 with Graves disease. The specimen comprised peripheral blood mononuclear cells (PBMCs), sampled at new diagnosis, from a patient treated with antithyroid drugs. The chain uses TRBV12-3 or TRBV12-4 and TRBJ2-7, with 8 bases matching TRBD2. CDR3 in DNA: TGTGCCAGCAGCCCCGGGGGTAGAAGCGGGAGCGAGCAGTACTTC. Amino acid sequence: CASSPGGRSGSEQYF.